The 18 T cell receptor beta chains given below trace back to one sample, sequenced in a study of blood T cell repertoires in COVID-19. The assay was immunoSEQ multiplex PCR, and TCRdb's table has in-frame clones only and misses some. The table has 150,000 or so clones, around 85% seen once. Sequenced input: peripheral blood. The source is a woman between 65 and 79 years old with acute or convalescent COVID-19.

The rearrangement joins TRBV7-2 to TRBJ2-2; D might be TRBD1 (5 bases). Germline V gene sequence: CDR1 SGHTA, CDR2 FQGNSA. The CDR3 runs 15 residues. Trimming left V 5 bases short and J 2 bases short, with 12 bases between. Here the CDR3 DNA reads TGTGCCAGCAGCCTTCAGGGTATAAACACCGGGGAGCTGTTTTTT. Translation: CASSLQGINTGELFF.

The chain carries TRBV5-4 and TRBJ2-7, with D perhaps matching TRBD1 (5 bases). Trimming shortened V by 0 bases and J by 1 base, and 14 bases separated the two germline ends. This CDR3 contains 16 residues. Germline V gives CDR1 SGHNT, CDR2 YYREEE (reference sequence). CDR3 in DNA: TGTGCCAGCAGCTTGGGGGGCGCCAAGGGTTCCTACGAGCAGTACTTC. Its protein is CASSLGGAKGSYEQYF.

This clone has only one observation. V usage is TRBV4-2 and J usage is TRBJ1-5, with D possibly matching TRBD1 (5 bases). The germline gives CDR1 LGHNA, CDR2 YNFKEQ. V lost 0 bases and J lost 0, with 9 bases in between. The CDR3 covers 16 residues. The CDR3 sequence: CASSQDGGNSNQPQHF. CDR3 in DNA: TGTGCCAGCAGCCAAGACGGGGGAAATAGCAATCAGCCCCAGCATTTT.

This chain uses TRBV6-2 or TRBV6-3 with TRBJ1-1; maybe TRBD1 (5 bases). Germline loops: CDR1 MNHEY, CDR2 SVGEGT. This CDR3 is 15 amino acids long. With 2 bases removed from V and 1 base from J, the gap between germline ends came to 11 bases. As DNA, the CDR3 is TGTGCCAGCAGTTACAGGAGGGGTGAGAACACTGAAGCTTTCTTT. Residues: CASSYRRGENTEAFF.

The chain couples TRBV18 to TRBJ1-2; no firm D call. The ends were cut back, 3 bases at V and 0 bases at J, with 14 bases in the middle. Per the germline V gene, CDR1 is KGHSH and CDR2 is LQKENI. CDR3 length equals 16 residues. As DNA, the CDR3 is TGTGCCAGCTCACCTTTTAATGATGGAGCTAACTATGGCTACACCTTC. It specifies CASSPFNDGANYGYTF.

The chain links TRBV6-2 or TRBV6-3 to TRBJ2-1; 12 nucleotides align to TRBD2. The germline CDR1 and CDR2 sequences are MNHEY and SVGEGT. The junction had 15 bases not matched to a gene; V was cut back by 2 bases and J by 10 bases. The CDR3 runs to 18 residues. The chain's CDR3 is CASSYPQILAGGVLEQFF. In nucleotides, the CDR3 is TGTGCCAGCAGTTACCCCCAGATTCTAGCGGGGGGGGTACTCGAGCAGTTCTTC.

The chain combines TRBV7-2 with TRBJ1-6; possibly TRBD1 for D (6 bases). The CDR3 extends over 15 amino acids. V was trimmed by 5 bases and J by 1 base, leaving 9 bases between them. Germline V lookup: CDR1 SGHTA, CDR2 FQGNSA. CDR3 DNA sequence: TGTGCCAGCAGCCCACAGGGTTCCTATAATTCACCCCTCCACTTT. Residues: CASSPQGSYNSPLHF.

This rearrangement joins TRBV7-2 to TRBJ1-2, with TRBD1 matching over 9 bases. The CDR3 has 16 amino acids. Per the germline V gene, CDR1 is SGHTA and CDR2 is FQGNSA. J was trimmed by 5 bases and V by 6 bases; bases with no gene match: 13. CDR3 DNA sequence: TGTGCCAGCAGTATACCGGGACAGGGAGTCGGGTATGGCTACACCTTC. This sequence encodes CASSIPGQGVGYGYTF.

The rearrangement joins TRBV5-8 to TRBJ1-1; D not certain. Trimming stripped 1 base from V and 10 bases from J, with 11 bases between. The CDR3 is 12 amino acids. Germline lookup yields CDR1 SGHTS and CDR2 YDEGEE. CDR3 bases: TGTGCCAGCAGCTTGATAAACGGGGTAGCTTTCTTT. Translating it yields CASSLINGVAFF.

The chain is built from TRBV7-2 and TRBJ2-5, with 15 bases fitting TRBD2. CDR3 length: 15 residues. Unmatched junction bases numbered 4, after V lost 5 bases and J lost 6 bases. Germline values: CDR1 SGHTA, CDR2 FQGNSA. CDR3 residues: CASSRGLAGGQTQYF. The DNA for the CDR3 is TGTGCCAGCAGCCGGGGACTAGCGGGGGGCCAGACCCAGTACTTC.

The chain recombines TRBV5-1 with TRBJ2-1, with D hard to call. The V gene's germline CDR1 is SGHRS and CDR2 YFSETQ. Trimming took off 3 bases at V and 3 bases at J, with 10 bases between the two ends. The CDR3 is 14 residues long. CDR3 in DNA: TGCGCCAGCAGCTCCCGCGCAGGCTACAATGAGCAGTTCTTC. Translating gives CASSSRAGYNEQFF.

The chain uses TRBV24-1 and TRBJ1-2, with 9 nucleotides matching TRBD1. The CDR3 has 14 amino acids. Losses at the gene ends were 6 bases for V and 8 bases for J; bases not matched to a gene: 9. Germline V gene data show CDR1 as KGHDR and CDR2 as SFDVKD. The CDR3 bases are TGTGCCACCAGTAAAGCCGGGACAGGGAACGGCTACACCTTC. Translation: CATSKAGTGNGYTF.

Here the CDR3 DNA reads TGTGCCAGCAGCCCAAACCCCCAGGTAAGCAATCAGCCCCAGCATTTT. It encodes CASSPNPQVSNQPQHF. The chain is built from TRBV5-4 and TRBJ1-5, with unresolved D. Trimming cost V 4 bases and J 1 base, with 15 bases left between them. Germline V gene lookup returns CDR1 SGHNT and CDR2 YYREEE (reference sequence). The CDR3 is 16 residues long.

The chain recombines TRBV6-5 with TRBJ1-4; tentatively, D is TRBD1 (5 bases). Trimming took 2 bases from V and 8 from J, leaving 6 bases between them. This CDR3 has 12 residues. Germline V lookup: CDR1 MNHEY, CDR2 SVGAGI. DNA for the CDR3: TGTGCCAGCAGTTACCCAGGGGAAAAACTGTTTTTT. It specifies CASSYPGEKLFF.

This chain connects TRBV30 to TRBJ1-2; tentative D call: TRBD1 (5 bases). Trimming shortened V by 3 bases and J by 14 bases, and 22 bases separated the two germline ends. The CDR3 has 13 amino acids. CDR1 GTSNPN and CDR2 SVGIG come from the germline V gene (reference sequence). The CDR3: CAWSLTPDTLGTF. CDR3 coding DNA: TGTGCCTGGAGCCTCACCCCGGACACCTTAGGTACCTTC.

Points on this clone: Other DNA sequences within the sample encode an identical CDR3. V and J are TRBV7-2 and TRBJ2-1; 7 nucleotides align to TRBD2. CDR3 length: 15 amino acids. Germline trimming cut 5 bases from V and 4 bases from J; bases unmatched to any gene: 8. Germline V lookup: CDR1 SGHTA, CDR2 FQGNSA. Here the CDR3 DNA reads TGTGCCAGCAGCCAGGGCGGGGGAAATTACAATGAGCAGTTCTTC. This gives the protein CASSQGGGNYNEQFF.

This sequence joins TRBV27 and TRBJ2-7; TRBD1 is a possible D gene (5 bases). Germline V gene sequence: CDR1 MNHEY, CDR2 SMNVEV (reference sequence). The length of the CDR3 is 15 residues. The ends were cut back, 3 bases at V and 2 bases at J, with 14 bases in the middle. The CDR3 loop is CASSLDTLGAYEQYV. As DNA, the CDR3 is TGTGCCAGCAGTTTGGACACTCTTGGCGCCTACGAGCAGTACGTC.

CDR3 sequence reads: CASSVPRGNEQFF. CDR3 in DNA: TGTGCCAGCAGCGTCCCCCGGGGGAATGAGCAGTTCTTC. V usage is TRBV9 and J usage is TRBJ2-1, with TRBD2 as a possible D gene (6 bases). The CDR3 contains 13 residues. With 2 bases removed from V and 7 bases from J, the gap between germline ends came to 10 bases. Per germline, CDR1 SGDLS and CDR2 YYNGEE.